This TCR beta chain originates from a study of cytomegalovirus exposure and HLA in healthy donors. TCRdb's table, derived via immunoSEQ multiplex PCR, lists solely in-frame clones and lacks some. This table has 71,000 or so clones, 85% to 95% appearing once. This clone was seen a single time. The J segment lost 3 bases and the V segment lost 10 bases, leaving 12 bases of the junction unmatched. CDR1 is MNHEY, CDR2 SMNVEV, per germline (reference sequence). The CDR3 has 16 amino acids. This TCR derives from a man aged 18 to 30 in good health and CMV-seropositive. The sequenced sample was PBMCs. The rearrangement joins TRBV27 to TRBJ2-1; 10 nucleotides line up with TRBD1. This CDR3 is CATQTGTGAVYNEQFF. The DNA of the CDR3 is TGTGCCACCCAGACCGGGACAGGGGCTGTCTACAATGAGCAGTTCTTC.